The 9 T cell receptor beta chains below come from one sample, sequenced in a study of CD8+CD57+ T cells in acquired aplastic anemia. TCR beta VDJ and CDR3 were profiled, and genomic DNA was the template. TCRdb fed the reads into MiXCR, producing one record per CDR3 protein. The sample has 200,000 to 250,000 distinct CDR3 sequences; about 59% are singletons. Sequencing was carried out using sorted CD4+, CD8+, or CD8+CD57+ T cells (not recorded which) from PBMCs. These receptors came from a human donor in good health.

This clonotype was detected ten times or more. The CDR3 nucleotides are TGTGCCAGCAGCTTGACTATCGGGACCTCTGCCTACGAGCAGTACTTC. This codes for CASSLTIGTSAYEQYF. This chain connects TRBV7-9 to TRBJ2-7; D possibly matches TRBD1 or TRBD2 (5 bases each). The CDR3 extends over 16 amino acids. V lost 3 bases and J lost 2, with 17 bases in between. Looked up from germline, CDR1 is SEHNR and CDR2 is FQNEAQ (reference sequence).

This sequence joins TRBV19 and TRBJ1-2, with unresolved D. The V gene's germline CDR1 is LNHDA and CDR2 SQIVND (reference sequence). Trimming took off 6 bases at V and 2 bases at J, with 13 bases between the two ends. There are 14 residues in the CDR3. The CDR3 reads CASRMSILNYGYTF. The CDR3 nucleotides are TGTGCCAGTAGAATGAGTATTCTCAACTATGGCTACACCTTC.

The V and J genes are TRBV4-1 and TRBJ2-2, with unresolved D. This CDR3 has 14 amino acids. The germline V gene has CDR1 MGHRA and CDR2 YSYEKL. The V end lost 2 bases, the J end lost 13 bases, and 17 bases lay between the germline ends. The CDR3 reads CASSQSMELAGLFF. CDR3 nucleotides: TGCGCCAGCAGCCAATCTATGGAGCTTGCTGGGCTGTTTTTT.

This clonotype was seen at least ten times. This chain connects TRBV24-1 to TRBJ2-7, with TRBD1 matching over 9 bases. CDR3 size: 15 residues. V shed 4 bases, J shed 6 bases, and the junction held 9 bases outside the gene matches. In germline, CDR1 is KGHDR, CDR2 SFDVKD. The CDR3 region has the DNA TGTGCCACCAGTGAGCCCGGGACAGGGCGGTTCGAGCAGTACTTC. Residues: CATSEPGTGRFEQYF.

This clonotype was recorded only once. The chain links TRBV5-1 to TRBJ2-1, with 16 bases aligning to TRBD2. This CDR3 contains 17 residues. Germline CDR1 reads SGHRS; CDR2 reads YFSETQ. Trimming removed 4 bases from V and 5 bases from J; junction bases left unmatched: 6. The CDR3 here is CASSLGLAGGPNNEQFF. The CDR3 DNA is TGCGCCAGCAGCCTGGGACTAGCGGGAGGGCCCAACAATGAGCAGTTCTTC.

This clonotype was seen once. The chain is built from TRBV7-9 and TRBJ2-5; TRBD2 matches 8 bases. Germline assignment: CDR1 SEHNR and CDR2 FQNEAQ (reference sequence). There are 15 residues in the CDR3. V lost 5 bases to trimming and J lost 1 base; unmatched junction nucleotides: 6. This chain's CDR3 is CASSLLSGAQETQYF. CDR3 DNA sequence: TGTGCCAGCAGCCTACTTAGCGGGGCCCAAGAGACCCAGTACTTC.

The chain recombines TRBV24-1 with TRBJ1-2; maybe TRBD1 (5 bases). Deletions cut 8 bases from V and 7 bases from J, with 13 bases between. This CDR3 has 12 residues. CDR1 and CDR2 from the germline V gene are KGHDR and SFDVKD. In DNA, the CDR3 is TGTGCCACCACGAGGGGATCGGGTGGCTACACCTTC. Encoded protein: CATTRGSGGYTF.

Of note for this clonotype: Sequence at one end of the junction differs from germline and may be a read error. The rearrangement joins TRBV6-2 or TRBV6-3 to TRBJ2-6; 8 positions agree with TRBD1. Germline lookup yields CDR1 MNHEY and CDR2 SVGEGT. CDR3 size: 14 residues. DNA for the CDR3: TGTGCCAGCAGTACTGTCCAGGGGGCCAATGTCCTGACTTTC. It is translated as CASSTVQGANVLTF.

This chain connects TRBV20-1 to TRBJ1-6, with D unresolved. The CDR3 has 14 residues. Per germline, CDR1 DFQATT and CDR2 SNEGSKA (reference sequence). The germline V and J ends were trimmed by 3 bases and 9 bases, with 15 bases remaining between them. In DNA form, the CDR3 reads TGCAGTGCTAGTAACCCGCTGGACTTTTCACCCCTCCACTTT. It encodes CSASNPLDFSPLHF.